The entry below gives a single TCR beta chain sequence along with its context. Its specificity is not known. One end of the junction does not line up with germline, which may come from a read error. The record originates from a study of blood T cells in healthy people across ages. Study-wide background: Template switching caught about one barcoded beta molecule for each two T cells.

General study results and limits: PBMCs left unsorted prevented a conclusive naive versus antigen-experienced comparison.

Total RNA extraction produced at least 5.5 micrograms (per sample) for the study. For the second PCR, which ran for roughly 7 to 11 cycles, a sample-barcoded 5' primer and a J-beta primer mix were used. From the 5' RACE reads, TCRdb called clonotypes with MiXCR, one entry per CDR3 protein. The repertoire includes 1.5 million to 2 million distinct CDR3 sequences, approximately 40% of them detected once, and under 25% sits in the top ten. The V gene's germline CDR1 is KGHSH and CDR2 LQKENI. The CDR3 has 15 residues. This TCR derives from a human donor in good health. The sample was blood. The chain has TRBV18 and TRBJ2-1, with D possibly matching TRBD1 (5 bases). The CDR3 coding sequence is TGTGTCAGCTCACGATCGGCAGGGTCCCATGCGGAGCAGTTCTTC. Amino acid sequence: CVSSRSAGSHAEQFF. The entire variable domain, with the rest obtained from reference TRBV18 and TRBJ2-1, is as follows: NAGVMQNPRHLVRRRGQEARLRCSPMKGHSHVYWYRQLPEEGLKFMVYLQKENIIDESGMPKERFSAEFPKEGPSILRIQQVVRGDSAAYFCVSSRSAGSHAEQFFGPGTRLTVL.